A selection of T cell receptor beta chains follows, all from one sample in a study of CD8 T cells in Susac syndrome. TCRdb reprocessed the immunoSEQ multiplex PCR reads with MiXCR, giving one entry per CDR3 protein. The sample holds 160,000 or so distinct CDR3 sequences, just over 90% seen once. Sequencing used CD4+ T cells from PBMCs. The receptors shown here come from a human donor in good health. Both conserved end residues are part of each CDR3. The D gene is left open where the match is weak. Clone size appears in some rows only: once, few, many, or a class for an expanded clone.

J: TRBJ1-2; size: NA; V: TRBV6-1; D: NA; DNA: TGTGCCAGCCGCCGGGCGGGGGGCGCTTCGAACTATGGCTACACCTTC; CDR3: CASRRAGGASNYGYTF
J: TRBJ2-5; size: NA; V: TRBV20-1; D: TRBD2; DNA: TGCAGTGCTAGAGTTGCGGGGGTCGAGACCCAGTACTTC; CDR3: CSARVAGVETQYF
J: TRBJ2-2; size: NA; V: TRBV28; D: TRBD1; DNA: TGTGCCAGCAGCCAGGGACAGGGGGCCACCGGGGAGCTGTTTTTT; CDR3: CASSQGQGATGELFF
J: TRBJ1-4; size: NA; V: TRBV6-2/TRBV6-3; D: NA; DNA: TGTGCCAGCAGCCCTGCGGAGCGACGGGAAAAACTGTTTTTT; CDR3: CASSPAERREKLFF
J: TRBJ2-1; size: NA; V: TRBV3-1; D: TRBD2; DNA: TGTGCCAGCAGCCAAGGGCTAGCGGGAGACAATGAGCAGTTCTTC; CDR3: CASSQGLAGDNEQFF
J: TRBJ1-4; size: once; V: TRBV7-2; D: NA; DNA: TGTGCCAGCAGCCCTAGGGGCAACCCGCGTGAAAAACTGTTTTTT; CDR3: CASSPRGNPREKLFF
J: TRBJ1-5; size: NA; V: TRBV12-3/TRBV12-4; D: NA; DNA: TGTGCCAGCAGTCCCCTTCCCTGGCAGCCCCAGCATTTT; CDR3: CASSPLPWQPQHF
J: TRBJ1-3; size: NA; V: TRBV4-3; D: TRBD1; DNA: TGCGCCAGCAGCGCAGGGGGCTCTGGAAACACCATATATTTT; CDR3: CASSAGGSGNTIYF
J: TRBJ1-3; size: NA; V: TRBV6-6; D: NA; DNA: TGTGCCAGCAGTGGTGCAGGGAGAAACACCATATATTTT; CDR3: CASSGAGRNTIYF
J: TRBJ2-7; size: NA; V: TRBV7-2; D: NA; DNA: TGTGCCAGCAGCCAGGGTAGGGCCTACGAGCAGTACTTC; CDR3: CASSQGRAYEQYF